This T cell receptor (beta chain) is drawn from a study of technical replicates of blood from a handful of donors. The V and J ends lost 7 bases and 4 bases, in that order; junction bases with no gene match: 5. Looked up from germline, CDR1 is MNHEY and CDR2 is SMNVEV (reference sequence). CDR3 length: 14 residues. The assay was immunoSEQ multiplex PCR, and TCRdb's table has in-frame clones only and misses some. The sample consists of tens of thousands of clones, 95% to 97% of them appearing once. This chain joins TRBV27 and TRBJ1-5; 9 bases match TRBD1. This TCR was sampled from a human donor in good health. What was sequenced was T cells isolated from PBMCs. The CDR3 is CASTMTGGNQPQHF. The CDR3 DNA follows: TGTGCCAGCACAATGACAGGGGGAAATCAGCCCCAGCATTTT.